This T cell receptor (beta chain) was profiled in a study of blood T cell repertoires in COVID-19. V lost 4 bases, J lost 6 bases, and 16 bases stayed unmatched. The CDR3 loop spans 18 amino acids. The germline CDR1 and CDR2 sequences are SEHNR and FQNEAQ (reference sequence). Original analysis: Nucleated cell counts were estimated from reference gene primer amplification. The repertoire was sequenced with immunoSEQ multiplex PCR; TCRdb's copy has only in-frame clones and lacks some. V, J and clone size are those of that table, while D and trimming were read from the DNA. Of 350,000 to 450,000 clones in the sample, roughly 86% are singletons; the top ten hold about 1.8%. Everyone who took part was 18 to 89 years old, and they came from 24 US areas. Symptom resolution, clearance, or two negative PCRs marked donors in Cohort 3 as recovered.

The chain couples TRBV7-9 to TRBJ2-1; TRBD2 aligns across 9 bases. The clonotype originates from a woman aged 25 to 39 who had recovered from COVID-19. Input material: PBMCs or T cells enriched from blood (not recorded which). CDR3 loop: CASSSLFGSGRFGNEQFF. The CDR3 DNA reads TGTGCCAGCAGCTCCCTATTTGGTAGCGGGAGATTTGGCAATGAGCAGTTCTTC.